This T cell receptor (beta chain) was recovered during a study of blood T cell repertoires in COVID-19. Study-wide background: From T cells, B-cell-depleted T cells, or PBMCs came the material, which was cDNA or gDNA.

The repertoire was sequenced with immunoSEQ multiplex PCR; TCRdb's copy has only in-frame clones and lacks some. In the table there are some 400,000 clones, 89% of which are singletons. This CDR3 is built from 15 residues. Per germline, CDR1 LNHDA and CDR2 SQIVND (reference sequence). The junction had 2 bases not matched to a gene; V was cut back by 5 bases and J by 0 bases. Material: PBMCs or T cells enriched from blood (not recorded which). The V gene is TRBV19, the J gene TRBJ1-5; 9 bases align to TRBD1. This receptor was identified in a woman in her 30s who had recovered from COVID-19. The CDR3 reads CASSSTGGSNQPQHF. CDR3 DNA sequence: TGTGCCAGTAGTTCGACAGGGGGTAGCAATCAGCCCCAGCATTTT.